This T cell receptor beta chain was profiled in a study of HIV-infected patients and healthy controls (dated by TCRdb to the mid-2010s). A note on the overall study: After three months of therapy, CD4 counts in about 90% of the 16 patients increased to a modest but significant degree while remaining below normal ranges. The study tested whether deep TCR repertoire sequencing of HIV patients' small blood samples could capture immune perturbation and reconstitution. Patients exhibited no overall T-cell lymphocytopenia, and total CDR3 counts per chain were not significantly different from those of controls. No consistent shift in CD8 counts was seen during early therapy, whereas a slight rise was seen in the CD4:CD8 ratio. An undetectable viral load was attained by 11 of 16 patients by the second bleed and by all patients after a further year of therapy.

In its sample, this clonotype was seen a few times. There is no known antigen for this receptor. Base qualities were left out, and no much larger clone turns up one base away. Since whole blood was used without any cell fractionation, the repertoire reflected all peripheral T cells in unsorted form. An approximately 2.6 ml sample of peripheral blood was drawn into Tempus tubes for RNA extraction. The study enrolled HIV-infected adults who had not yet received antiretroviral therapy and were about to begin treatment, and it processed the first sixteen eligible patients. Treatment interruptions were among the grounds for excluding patients from enrollment, as were febrile or AIDS-related illness, tumors, hepatitis B or C coinfection, immunomodulatory therapy and recent vaccination. Residual genomic DNA was removed with the TURBO-DNase kit and globin mRNA was depleted with GLOBINclear. Pretreatment blood was drawn from HIV-infected patients immediately prior to the initiation of antiretroviral therapy.

Overall study results and their limits: HIV-infected repertoires had significantly higher mean Gini indices than controls, possibly reflecting oligoclonality. Comparisons were complicated by unequal numbers of distinct sequences between patients and controls, and rare events from HIV-infected data were overweighted by size-matching. Sequencing depth was restricted by the use of whole blood, which also prevented the dynamics of distinct T-cell subpopulations from being separated. In the study, no determination of donor HLA types was made. The apparent post-therapy recovery of the Gini index in HIV-infected patients was not reproduced in size-matched repertoire data. HIV-associated CDR3s exhibited a significant reduction in frequency during therapy, whereas CMV-associated CDR3s exhibited no significant change, although the majority increased in frequency. In the samples, alpha-beta chain pairing was left undetermined. Significantly different mean usage between HIV-infected patients and controls was observed for eight alpha and eight beta V genes. The observed differences in diversity were not explained by the slight differences in age and sex profiles between the study cohorts. Processing included only sixteen HIV-infected individuals, and this was regarded by the authors as a major limit on how widely the findings apply. Healthy control repertoires showed roughly threefold more distinct CDR3s and higher Shannon diversity than untreated HIV+ repertoires. By Jaccard index and by the count of highly shared sequences, healthy controls shared more CDR3s between individuals than HIV+ patients did. Alpha-chain CDR3s from MAIT cells appeared at high frequency in healthy controls but were severely depleted in HIV+ repertoires.

Around 510 ng RNA was reverse transcribed with SuperScript III using primers against the alpha and beta constant regions. Separate alpha and beta chain libraries were made by chain-specific third strand synthesis with multiplexing indices. In the protocol, all rearrangements within a chain were amplified with a single primer pair so that primer bias was avoided, and molecular barcodes were added to each cDNA molecule. Purified cDNA was joined by T4 RNA Ligase 1 to a 5' RACE adapter carrying a random hexamer and the SP2 sequencing primer site. With slow temperature ramps used to favor optimal annealing, second strand synthesis was primed from the SP2 site with Phusion polymerase. Joined together, two random hexamer sequences that had both been added before amplification formed the 12-nucleotide barcode of each molecule. P5 and P7 adapter elements plus a second index were added in a short first PCR, which was followed by a roughly 21-cycle amplification PCR with P5s and P7 primers. In total the libraries went through 25 to 35 PCR cycles, after which the libraries were quantified on a Qubit, sized on a Bioanalyzer, and diluted to approximately 4 nM. The normalized libraries were sequenced on an Illumina MiSeq using 2 x 250 paired-end kits. Reverse transcription reactions were cleaned up on MinElute columns and eluted into approximately 10 ul Tris-Cl. Adapter ligations ran for 23 hours at 16 degrees C and were afterwards cleaned with AMPure XP beads at a 1:1 ratio. The paper's processing steps were these. A modified Decombinator processed the demultiplexed FASTQ files and output V, J, insert and barcode information. Sequences sharing a barcode but differing from the dominant sequence were discarded as errors, and barcodes clustered at Levenshtein distance 3 were counted to estimate original cDNA molecules. For downstream analyses, the R packages ineq, vegan, igraph and RCytoscape were used, along with IMGT nomenclature and CDR3 definitions. V gene usage was calculated across distinct sequences, with every TCR tallied a single time to avoid skew from clonal expansion. Similarity networks connected unique CDR3 amino acid sequences within a donor whenever two sequences differed by a single Levenshtein edit. Published HIV-specific CDR3s (92 alpha, approximately 700 beta) and CMV-specific CDR3s (roughly 14 alpha, some 230 beta) were assembled and queried against the repertoires. It was shown by random subsampling to size-matched repertoires that the decreased diversity of patients was not caused by their lower sequence numbers. The public sequencing data were trimmed at Q25 with fastp and processed into clonotypes with MiXCR by TCRdb, which kept only in-frame beta chains. One record per CDR3 amino acid sequence lists the most common genes and DNA. TCRdb's processing, not the authors' own work, is the source of the V and J calls. The sample table shows around 9,800 distinct CDR3 sequences, and less than 9.5% are seen once. The top ten constitute under 40% of the sample.

Deletion took 4 bases off V and 8 bases off J, with a span of 18 bases between the germline ends. Including cysteine and phenylalanine, the CDR3 has 15 amino acids. Solely the CDR3 DNA is kept, with 45 bases framed from the first base. CDR1 SGHDT and CDR2 YYEEEE were looked up in the germline V gene. This receptor chain uses TRBV5-6 and TRBJ1-4; the D gene lacks a confident call. The starting material was blood, obtained before antiretroviral therapy. The receptor's source is an adult with HIV infection. The nucleotides read TGTGCCAGCAGCCGGAGTAGCAGGTTGAGCGAAAAACTGTTTTTT. Its product reads: CASSRSSRLSEKLFF.